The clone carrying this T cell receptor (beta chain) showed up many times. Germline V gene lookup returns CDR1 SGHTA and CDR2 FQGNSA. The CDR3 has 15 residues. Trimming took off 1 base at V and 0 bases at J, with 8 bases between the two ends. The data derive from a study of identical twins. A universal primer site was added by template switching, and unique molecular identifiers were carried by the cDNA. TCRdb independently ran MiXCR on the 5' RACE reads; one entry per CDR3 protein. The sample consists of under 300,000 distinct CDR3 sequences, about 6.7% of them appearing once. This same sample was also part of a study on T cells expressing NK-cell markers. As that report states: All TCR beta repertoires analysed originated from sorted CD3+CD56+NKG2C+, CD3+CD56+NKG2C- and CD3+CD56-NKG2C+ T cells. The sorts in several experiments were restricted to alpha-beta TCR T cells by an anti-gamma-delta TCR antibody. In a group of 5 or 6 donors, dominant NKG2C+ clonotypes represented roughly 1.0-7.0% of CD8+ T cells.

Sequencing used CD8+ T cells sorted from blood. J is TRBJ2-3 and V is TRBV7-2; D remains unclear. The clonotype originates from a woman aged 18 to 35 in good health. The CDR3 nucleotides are TGTGCCAGCAGCTTAGGGTTCTGGAGCACAGATACGCAGTATTTT. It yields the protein CASSLGFWSTDTQYF.